This TCR beta chain was retrieved from a study of vaccination and CD4 T cells after COVID-19. A note on this clonotype: The antigen is not known.

Treatment meaning: roughly 11-day PBMC culture with coronavirus spike peptide pools or control peptides (ViraFEST assay). With the Oncomine TCR Beta short-read assay, DNA from cultured CD4+ T cells was sequenced. TCRdb called the PCR reads again in MiXCR, with one record for every CDR3 protein. The sample holds more than 25,000 distinct CDR3 sequences, approximately 62% seen once. The V end was cut by 2 bases, the J end by 1 base, with 8 bases between. From germline, CDR1 is MNHEY and CDR2 SVGAGI. The CDR3 is 14 amino acids. This TCR was recovered from a human donor who received a COVID-19 vaccine. The chain combines TRBV6-5 with TRBJ1-1; no firm D call. The sequencing used CD4+ T cells from blood, cultured in vitro, collected after SARS-CoV-2 vaccination. The CDR3: CASSYVQENTEAFF. The CDR3 DNA is TGTGCCAGCAGTTACGTGCAGGAGAACACTGAAGCTTTCTTT.